This T cell receptor (beta chain) was profiled in a study of PD-1 blockade in classical Hodgkin lymphoma. Across the whole study: Patients were dosed intravenously with nivolumab at 3 mg/kg every 2 weeks. Study observations and caveats: Newly diagnosed patients were said to have less baseline TCR diversity than healthy donors did.

By sample share, this clone is large. Its matching antigen is unknown. TCRdb's table, derived via immunoSEQ multiplex PCR, lists solely in-frame clones and lacks some. The table lists about 12,000 clones, approximately 92% of them singletons, with approximately 10% in the top ten. In every patient, relapse followed autologous stem cell transplantation, while exposure to brentuximab vedotin differed. Patients had relapsed/refractory classical Hodgkin lymphoma with complete response, partial response or progressive disease as best response. The sequences come from peripheral blood mononuclear cells (PBMCs), collected at baseline. The receptor was derived from a human donor with classical Hodgkin lymphoma.

The CDR3 DNA reads TGTGCCAGCAGCAAAGAAGGGGCAGGGTACGAGCAGTACTTC. Translation: CASSKEGAGYEQYF. The chain couples TRBV21-1 to TRBJ2-7; the table's TRBD1 call for D was not verified on the DNA. TRBV21-1 is flagged as a pseudogene. The CDR3 is 14 amino acids.